This T cell receptor beta chain was identified during a study of beta chain features in type 1 diabetes (dated by TCRdb to between 2018 and 2020). General notes on the study: No differences in mean age, gender distribution, total cell number or subset yield were found between patients and healthy donors. Regulatory and stem cell-like memory subsets were obtained from only 8 patients and roughly 8 healthy donors, while naive and central memory subsets were obtained from all 30 or so donors. The study compared the TCRB repertoires of sorted circulating CD4+ T cell subsets in recently diagnosed type 1 diabetes patients with those in matched healthy donors. A total of around 110,000,000 sorted cells were examined across all samples, and RNA yield correlated strongly with the number of cells per subset. Study-wide findings and limitations: Only small numbers of individuals were included in the HLA sub-analyses, which left unresolved whether HLA type had any influence on TCRB rearrangement. In all four CD4+ subsets, TCRB CDR3 length was moderately but significantly shorter in type 1 diabetes patients. Sequencing cDNA rather than genomic DNA could over-represent highly expressing activated cells, although activation and CD3 levels did not differ between groups. Naive, central memory and regulatory TCRB repertoires appeared to be more alike among patients than among healthy donors. PCR might favor shorter templates, but patient and control samples were amplified and corrected together, so any skew would affect both groups equally. At VDJ recombination sites, patients with type 1 diabetes made fewer insertions and deleted more nucleotides, a pattern implying thymic rearrangement abnormalities.

Points on this clone: Its antigen specificity is not known. Base quality data are lacking; no much larger clone is found one base away.

Its CDR3 holds 13 amino acids, cysteine through phenylalanine. The CDR3 DNA has 39 bases and is translated from base 1. CDR1 and CDR2 are read off the germline V gene as MGHDK and SYGVNS. Germline trimming amounts to 4 bases on V and 3 bases on J, with 1 as the count of junction bases outside the gene matches. Each donor gave one peripheral blood draw, about 110 mL on average, collected into heparinised tubes. A BD FACSAria II was used to sort naive, central memory, regulatory and stem cell-like memory CD4+ T cells with a panel that included CD45RO, CCR7, CD25, CD127, CD95 and CD27. Purity was above 95% for every sorted population. PBMCs were isolated right away by Lymphoprep density gradient centrifugation and were stained directly, without culture. So that batch effects would be minimized, each experiment stained and sorted samples in pairs, pairing one healthy donor with one patient. The High Capacity cDNA Reverse Transcription Kit was used to reverse transcribe all of the isolated RNA, meaning that expressed TCRB transcripts were what got sequenced. Deep immunoSEQ sequencing was performed on naive, central memory and regulatory T cell samples, with an average of around 3.4 million total reads per sample. After sorted cells were lysed in RLT buffer, RNA was extracted with DNase-treated RNeasy Micro or Mini kits, with the choice depending on cell number. To prevent cross-contamination, each cell subset was processed individually, whereas patient and healthy donor samples were processed jointly. The immunoSEQ multiplex PCR was used to amplify TCRB sequences from cDNA, generating 87-bp fragments that spanned the CDR3 region. Sequencing of the amplicons was done on the Illumina HiSeq platform. Per the original workflow: Synthetic template baselines were used to correct PCR bias computationally, reads within Hamming distance 2 were collapsed together, and singletons that could not be merged were discarded. Reads were aligned against IMGT to assign V, D and J genes, CDR3 length and insertions or deletions at six rearrangement sites. Within each subset, clonotype counts were normalized to the number of sorted cells before true diversity and Gini coefficients were calculated with the tcR R package. The overlap coefficient, calculated on TCRB nucleotide sequences, was used to quantify repertoire sharing. The clones in this table, taken by TCRdb from immuneACCESS, are in-frame only. Not every clone is retained; where verified, under half of the shortfall comes from an unresolved V gene, and the cause of the rest is unknown. V and J calls and clone size come straight from that table; D and trimming were deduced from the DNA. The sample includes about 28,000 clones, with approximately 51% observed a single time. The ten largest clonotypes hold 1.5% of the sample.

The sequence joins TRBV25-1 to TRBJ1-2; TRBD1 aligns with 8 central bases. This clonotype was obtained from a woman between 18 and 29 years old with type 1 diabetes. The sequencing input was Tregs from blood. The sample's cell subset or site, from its label and the paper: regulatory CD4+ T cells. The DNA sequence follows: TGTGCCAGCAGTGGACAGGGGCACTATGGCTACACCTTC. It specifies CASSGQGHYGYTF.